These 21 T cell receptor beta chains originate from one sample sequenced in a study. A single record per CDR3 protein comes from TCRdb applying MiXCR to the RT-PCR reads. In the table there are about 680,000 distinct CDR3 sequences, approximately 15% of which are singletons. The sequenced material came from memory CD4+ T cells from blood. The receptors derive from a female donor in good health, serving as a healthy control.

The rearrangement uses TRBV7-6 and TRBJ2-5; weak D call: TRBD2 (5 bases). V shed 2 bases and J shed 2 bases, with 12 bases lying between them. Per the germline V gene, CDR1 is SGHVS and CDR2 is FNYEAQ. The CDR3 contains 15 residues. The CDR3 reads CASSLSRGSQETQYF. The CDR3 bases are TGTGCCAGCAGCTTATCGCGAGGGTCTCAAGAGACCCAGTACTTC. The variable domain in full, completed from reference TRBV7-6 and TRBJ2-5, reads GAGVSQSPRYKVTKRGQDVALRCDPISGHVSLYWYRQALGQGPEFLTYFNYEAQQDKSGLPNDRFSAERPEGSISTLTIQRTEQRDSAMYRCASSLSRGSQETQYFGPGTRLLVL.

V and J are TRBV18 and TRBJ2-5, with D perhaps matching TRBD1 (5 bases). Germline V gives CDR1 KGHSH, CDR2 LQKENI. Between the trimmed V and J ends, which lost 3 bases and 0 bases, there was a span of 8 bases. This CDR3 region has 14 residues. CDR3: CASSPGRDQETQYF. In DNA form, the CDR3 reads TGTGCCAGCTCACCCGGCAGGGACCAAGAGACCCAGTACTTC.

The genes are TRBV6-1 and TRBJ2-7; TRBD1 aligns across 9 bases. Germline V gives CDR1 MNHNS, CDR2 SASEGT. This CDR3 region has 14 residues. The junction had 8 bases not matched to a gene; V was cut back by 7 bases and J by 4 bases. The CDR3 loop is CASKGGTGPYEQYF. In DNA, the CDR3 is TGTGCCAGCAAGGGGGGGACAGGGCCTTACGAGCAGTACTTC.

J is TRBJ1-2 and V is TRBV20-1; D might be TRBD1 (6 bases). Trimming left V 7 bases short and J 4 bases short, with 19 bases between. Germline assignment: CDR1 DFQATT and CDR2 SNEGSKA (reference sequence). The CDR3 sequence is 14 residues long. The CDR3 loop is CSVDPGDRSYGYTF. The DNA of the CDR3 is TGCAGTGTCGATCCAGGGGATCGGAGCTATGGCTACACCTTC.

There are many counts of this clonotype. This CDR3 reads CASSQRQGHGYTF. DNA of the CDR3: TGTGCCAGCAGCCAGAGACAGGGACATGGCTACACCTTC. The chain has TRBV6-6 and TRBJ1-2; TRBD1 matches at 7 bases. Losses at the gene ends were 6 bases for V and 6 bases for J; bases not matched to a gene: 7. Germline V gives CDR1 MNHNY, CDR2 SVGAGI (reference sequence). The CDR3 spans 13 residues.

This clonotype came up many times. The chain carries TRBV5-1 and TRBJ2-6, with D hard to call. This CDR3 contains 15 residues. Trimming took 1 base from V and 1 from J, leaving 6 bases between them. The germline gives CDR1 SGHRS, CDR2 YFSETQ. The DNA of the CDR3 is TGCGCCAGCAGCTTGCTTGGATCTGGGGCCAACGTCCTGACTTTC. Translated: CASSLLGSGANVLTF. Looking up the rest from reference TRBV5-1 and TRBJ2-6 gives the full variable domain: KAGVTQTPRYLIKTRGQQVTLSCSPISGHRSVSWYQQTPGQGLQFLFEYFSETQRNKGNFPGRFSGRQFSNSRSEMNVSTLELGDSALYLCASSLLGSGANVLTFGAGSRLTVL.

As DNA, the CDR3 is TGCGCCAGCAGCTTGTCAACAGGGGGCAATCAGCCCCAGCATTTT. This codes for CASSLSTGGNQPQHF. The V call is TRBV5-1, the J call TRBJ1-5; 7 bases match TRBD1. The CDR3 runs 15 residues. In germline, CDR1 is SGHRS, CDR2 YFSETQ. With V trimmed by 1 base and J by 2 bases, 3 bases remained unmatched.

This clonotype came up a few times. J is TRBJ1-5 and V is TRBV5-1; D remains ambiguous. The CDR3 runs to 15 residues. V was cut by 0 bases and J by 4 bases, with 11 bases left in between. Germline V gene lookup returns CDR1 SGHRS and CDR2 YFSETQ. The CDR3 nucleotides are TGCGCCAGCAGCTTGGGGGTACTTGGGAATCAGCCCCAGCATTTT. This encodes CASSLGVLGNQPQHF.

This clonotype was seen at least ten times. The chain uses TRBV2 and TRBJ1-1, with a tentative D call TRBD1 (5 bases). The ends were cut back, 10 bases at V and 4 bases at J, with 16 bases in the middle. CDR3 length equals 13 residues. The V gene's germline CDR1 is SNHLY and CDR2 FYNNEI. The CDR3 reads CATYTDTGTEAFF. The CDR3 bases are TGTGCCACCTACACGGACACGGGCACTGAAGCTTTCTTT.

This clonotype was seen a few times. The V and J genes are TRBV6-2 or TRBV6-3 and TRBJ2-2; tentatively, D is TRBD1 or TRBD2 (5 bases each). The CDR3 length is 11 residues. Germline CDR1 MNHEY, CDR2 SVGEGT. CDR3 amino acids: CPMGDTGELFF. CDR3 nucleotides: TGTCCAATGGGGGACACCGGGGAGCTGTTTTTT.

The CDR3 sequence is CASSPWVRASNEKLFF. In DNA, the CDR3 is TGTGCCAGCAGCCCCTGGGTTAGGGCTTCAAATGAAAAACTGTTTTTT. This chain connects TRBV7-2 to TRBJ1-4; D remains ambiguous. Trimming removed 5 bases at V and 5 bases at J, with 18 bases between. This CDR3 contains 16 residues. Per the germline V gene, CDR1 is SGHTA and CDR2 is FQGNSA.

There are many counts of this clonotype. The rearrangement uses TRBV11-2 and TRBJ2-4; no firm D call. Germline loops: CDR1 SGHAT, CDR2 FQNNGV. The CDR3 extends over 17 amino acids. V was shortened by 0 bases and J by 0 bases, with 12 bases between the two germline ends. The CDR3 DNA sequence: TGTGCCAGCAGCTTAGAATACCCCCCTGGAGCCAAAAACATTCAGTACTTC. It is translated as CASSLEYPPGAKNIQYF.

The chain links TRBV20-1 to TRBJ1-4, with a possible D match to TRBD1 (5 bases). V shed 3 bases and J shed 7 bases, with 15 bases lying between them. Germline CDR1 DFQATT, CDR2 SNEGSKA (reference sequence). This CDR3 contains 14 residues. The CDR3 region is CSARGVLGSEKLFF. CDR3 sequence (DNA): TGCAGTGCTAGGGGGGTCCTAGGTTCTGAAAAACTGTTTTTT.

J is TRBJ2-1 and V is TRBV7-2; 11 nucleotides align to TRBD2. J lost 9 bases, V lost 5 bases, and 15 bases had no gene match. Germline lookup yields CDR1 SGHTA and CDR2 FQGNSA. The CDR3 consists of 17 residues. CDR3 residues: CASSTGGSSLAGGEQFF. The CDR3, as DNA: TGTGCCAGCAGCACCGGTGGGTCTTCCCTAGCGGGAGGTGAGCAGTTCTTC.

This chain links TRBV19 with TRBJ2-1, with 9 positions matching TRBD1. Germline trimming cut 1 base from V and 6 bases from J; bases unmatched to any gene: 16. Germline assignment: CDR1 LNHDA and CDR2 SQIVND (reference sequence). The CDR3 spans 19 residues. In DNA form, the CDR3 reads TGTGCCAGTAGTATAGGCGGGGGTCACTCCGGGACAGGGATCAATGAGCAGTTCTTC. Translation: CASSIGGGHSGTGINEQFF.

There are a few counts of this clonotype. The genes are TRBV7-2 and TRBJ1-3; a weak D match, TRBD1 (6 bases). Trimming stripped 6 bases from V and 4 bases from J, with 13 bases between. CDR1 and CDR2 from the germline V gene are SGHTA and FQGNSA. The CDR3 has 14 amino acids. In nucleotides, the CDR3 is TGTGCCAGCAGGGCCACAGGGTGGGGAAACACCATATATTTT. As protein: CASRATGWGNTIYF.

The chain has TRBV9 and TRBJ2-1; D gene uncertain. The germline V gene has CDR1 SGDLS and CDR2 YYNGEE. The CDR3 sequence is 15 residues long. V lost 0 bases to trimming and J lost 8 bases, with 15 bases between them. The CDR3 sequence: CASSVALQLTYEQFF. CDR3 coding DNA: TGTGCCAGCAGCGTAGCGCTTCAGCTGACTTATGAGCAGTTCTTC.

Only a few counts were recorded for this clonotype. The chain has TRBV7-9 and TRBJ2-3; D is ambiguous. The germline CDR1 and CDR2 sequences are SEHNR and FQNEAQ (reference sequence). V lost 5 bases to trimming and J lost 0 bases, with 18 bases between them. This CDR3 has 17 amino acids. The CDR3 region has the DNA TGTGCCAGCAGCGTCAAATGGACCACCCCTAGCACAGATACGCAGTATTTT. It is translated as CASSVKWTTPSTDTQYF.

This clonotype came up many times. The chain couples TRBV29-1 to TRBJ2-7; D perhaps matches TRBD1 (6 bases). CDR1 is SQVTM, CDR2 ANQGSEA, per germline. Trimming left V 4 bases short and J 2 bases short, with 12 bases between. The CDR3 is 13 residues long. The DNA for the CDR3 is TGCAGCGTTGGGACAGCCGAGCCCTACGAGCAGTACTTC. Its protein product is CSVGTAEPYEQYF.

In its sample, this clonotype was seen a few times. The chain joins TRBV3-1 to TRBJ2-5; 10 bases align to TRBD1. The CDR3 has 16 residues. The germline V gene has CDR1 LGHDT and CDR2 YNNKEL (reference sequence). The trim removed 4 bases at V and 4 bases at J, leaving 9 bases unmatched. CDR3: CASSLQGTGVAETQYF. In DNA, the CDR3 is TGTGCCAGCAGCCTACAGGGGACAGGGGTGGCAGAGACCCAGTACTTC.

This clonotype came up a few times. The gene calls are TRBV6-1 and TRBJ2-7; TRBD1 matches at 10 bases. The CDR3 sequence is 15 residues long. Trimming removed 6 bases from V and 2 bases from J; junction bases left unmatched: 7. Germline V gene data show CDR1 as MNHNS and CDR2 as SASEGT. This CDR3 is CASRSPGQGTYEQYF. The CDR3 DNA reads as TGTGCCAGCAGATCCCCGGGACAGGGGACCTACGAGCAGTACTTC.